Listed below are T cell receptor beta chains from one sample, sequenced in a study of blood T cell repertoires in COVID-19. TCRdb keeps only in-frame clones here, not all; method: immunoSEQ multiplex PCR. The sample holds tens of thousands of clones, more than 60% seen once. Material: peripheral blood. These receptors originate from a man in his 70s with acute or convalescent COVID-19. The CDR3 runs from the conserved cysteine through the conserved F or W. D genes are given only for firm matches. Clone size is stated in some rows and not others, as once, few, many or a class when expanded.

clone size: NA
J gene: TRBJ1-6
D gene: NA
V gene: TRBV9
CDR3 DNA: TGTGCCAGCAGCGTAGATCCGGGGAGGAATTCACCCCTCCACTTT
CDR3 protein: CASSVDPGRNSPLHF

clone size: NA
J gene: TRBJ1-2
D gene: TRBD1
V gene: TRBV15
CDR3 DNA: TGTGCCACCAGCAGAGATCGTCAGGGGGTCTATGGCTACACCTTC
CDR3 protein: CATSRDRQGVYGYTF

clone size: once
J gene: TRBJ1-5
D gene: NA
V gene: TRBV6-1
CDR3 DNA: TGTGCCAGCAGTGATCTTAGGACTGCCCAGCCCCAGCATTTT
CDR3 protein: CASSDLRTAQPQHF

clone size: once
J gene: TRBJ2-5
D gene: NA
V gene: TRBV28
CDR3 DNA: TGTGCCAGCAGTCCCCTGGGGAGATTACAAGAGACCCAGTACTTC
CDR3 protein: CASSPLGRLQETQYF

clone size: NA
J gene: TRBJ2-6
D gene: TRBD1
V gene: TRBV28
CDR3 DNA: TGTGCCAGCGTTCACGGGACAGCCTACTCTGGGGCCAACGTCCTGACTTTC
CDR3 protein: CASVHGTAYSGANVLTF

clone size: NA
J gene: TRBJ2-3
D gene: NA
V gene: TRBV9
CDR3 DNA: TGTGCCAGCAGCGTAGGTCTACGATATGCTAGCACAGATACGCAGTATTTT
CDR3 protein: CASSVGLRYASTDTQYF

clone size: NA
J gene: TRBJ2-3
D gene: NA
V gene: TRBV6-1
CDR3 DNA: TGTGCCAGCAGTGAAGGGCGCAGGGGAACAGATACGCAGTATTTT
CDR3 protein: CASSEGRRGTDTQYF

clone size: once
J gene: TRBJ2-5
D gene: NA
V gene: TRBV28
CDR3 DNA: TGTGCCAGCAGCCCCGGGATTTGGGGAAGGACCCAGTACTTC
CDR3 protein: CASSPGIWGRTQYF

clone size: NA
J gene: TRBJ2-5
D gene: NA
V gene: TRBV7-2
CDR3 DNA: TGTGCCAGCAGCTCGGGACTGGAAAGGACCCAGTACTTC
CDR3 protein: CASSSGLERTQYF

clone size: once
J gene: TRBJ2-7
D gene: TRBD2
V gene: TRBV2
CDR3 DNA: TGTGCCAGCCGGGAGGTCGGGTTCCCCTACGAGCAGTACTTC
CDR3 protein: CASREVGFPYEQYF

clone size: NA
J gene: TRBJ2-5
D gene: TRBD1
V gene: TRBV7-9
CDR3 DNA: TGTGCCAGCAGCTACGGACAGGGCGGGGAGACCCAGTACTTC
CDR3 protein: CASSYGQGGETQYF

clone size: NA
J gene: TRBJ1-3
D gene: NA
V gene: TRBV15
CDR3 DNA: TGTGCCACCAGCACGACAGTGATTGGGACTAGCTCTGGAAACACCATATATTTT
CDR3 protein: CATSTTVIGTSSGNTIYF

clone size: few
J gene: TRBJ2-2
D gene: TRBD1
V gene: TRBV11-3
CDR3 DNA: TGTGCCAGCAGCTTAACAGGGGGCAGGGAGCTGTTTTTT
CDR3 protein: CASSLTGGRELFF

clone size: NA
J gene: TRBJ1-2
D gene: NA
V gene: TRBV2
CDR3 DNA: TGTGCCAGCAGGGCGGGGGCTCCCAATGGCTACACCTTC
CDR3 protein: CASRAGAPNGYTF

clone size: few
J gene: TRBJ1-5
D gene: NA
V gene: TRBV15
CDR3 DNA: TGTGCCACCACCCCGAGCGGCCGTGGTCAGCCCCAGCATTTT
CDR3 protein: CATTPSGRGQPQHF

clone size: few
J gene: TRBJ1-1
D gene: NA
V gene: TRBV7-2
CDR3 DNA: TGTGCCAGCAGCTTAGTCGGGAGGGGATATGAAGCTTTCTTT
CDR3 protein: CASSLVGRGYEAFF

clone size: NA
J gene: TRBJ1-4
D gene: NA
V gene: TRBV4-1
CDR3 DNA: TGCGCCAGCAGCCTACAGGGCGCGAGGGGGAATGAAAAACTGTTTTTT
CDR3 protein: CASSLQGARGNEKLFF

clone size: NA
J gene: TRBJ2-2
D gene: NA
V gene: TRBV18
CDR3 DNA: TGTGCCAGCTCACCAGAAATCTGGGCCTTGGGCACCGGGGAGCTGTTTTTT
CDR3 protein: CASSPEIWALGTGELFF

clone size: NA
J gene: TRBJ2-7
D gene: NA
V gene: TRBV9
CDR3 DNA: TGTGCCAGCAGCGCGAGGTCCTCCGGGACATTCGTAGAGCAGTACTTC
CDR3 protein: CASSARSSGTFVEQYF

clone size: NA
J gene: TRBJ1-1
D gene: NA
V gene: TRBV30
CDR3 DNA: TGTGCCTGGGAGGCAGTAATGAACACTGAAGCTTTCTTT
CDR3 protein: CAWEAVMNTEAFF

clone size: NA
J gene: TRBJ1-1
D gene: TRBD1
V gene: TRBV18
CDR3 DNA: TGTGCCAGCTCACCATCCTTAACAGGGGTGAACACTGAAGCTTTCTTT
CDR3 protein: CASSPSLTGVNTEAFF

clone size: NA
J gene: TRBJ1-5
D gene: NA
V gene: TRBV4-1
CDR3 DNA: TGCGCCAGCAGCCAAGATAGCACATCTCAGCCCCAGCATTTT
CDR3 protein: CASSQDSTSQPQHF

clone size: NA
J gene: TRBJ2-7
D gene: TRBD1
V gene: TRBV28
CDR3 DNA: TGTGCCAGTGGGACAGGGAACATTCCAAGCTCCGAGCAGTACTTC
CDR3 protein: CASGTGNIPSSEQYF

clone size: NA
J gene: TRBJ1-3
D gene: TRBD1
V gene: TRBV9
CDR3 DNA: TGTGCCAGCAGCGCACAGGGGCCAGGAAACACCATATATTTT
CDR3 protein: CASSAQGPGNTIYF

clone size: NA
J gene: TRBJ1-2
D gene: NA
V gene: TRBV3-1/TRBV3-2
CDR3 DNA: TGTGCCAGCAGCCAAGGACAGGCTAACTATGGCTACACCTTC
CDR3 protein: CASSQGQANYGYTF

clone size: NA
J gene: TRBJ2-7
D gene: NA
V gene: TRBV11-1
CDR3 DNA: TGTGCCAGCAGCATTACAGGGATTGTGTACTACGAGCAGTACTTC
CDR3 protein: CASSITGIVYYEQYF

clone size: NA
J gene: TRBJ2-5
D gene: NA
V gene: TRBV9
CDR3 DNA: TGTGCCAGCAGCGTAGATTGGGCCCAAGAGACCCAGTACTTC
CDR3 protein: CASSVDWAQETQYF

clone size: many
J gene: TRBJ1-1
D gene: TRBD1
V gene: TRBV19
CDR3 DNA: TGTGCCAGTAGCTCCCAAGACGGACAGGTCCCCTACACTGAAGCTTTCTTT
CDR3 protein: CASSSQDGQVPYTEAFF